Listed below are T cell receptor beta chains from one sample, sequenced in a study of a mutant IDH1 vaccine in newly diagnosed glioma. No antigen is known for these receptors. Sequencing used immunoSEQ multiplex PCR; TCRdb keeps in-frame clones, though not all of them. The table records around 66,000 clones, 75% to 90% of them present only once. Sample: PBMCs, taken from a glioma patient whose treatment included an IDH1 peptide vaccine. These receptors came from a man over 45 with glioma. Each CDR3 is given with its conserved first and last residue. The order of the fields is J gene, clone size, D gene, V gene, CDR3 protein, CDR3 DNA. A D gene is named only where the DNA matches it firmly. Where a row states a size, it is once, few, many or the class of an expanded clone; other rows omit it.

J: TRBJ2-5; size: few; D: .; V: TRBV9; CDR3: CASGDQETQYF; DNA: TGTGCCAGCGGGGACCAAGAGACCCAGTACTTC
J: TRBJ1-2; size: .; D: .; V: TRBV27; CDR3: CASRVNGQNYGYTF; DNA: TGTGCCAGCAGAGTAAATGGACAGAACTATGGCTACACCTTC
J: TRBJ1-2; size: .; D: TRBD1; V: TRBV10-3; CDR3: CAISRPGQANYGYTF; DNA: TGTGCCATCAGCCGACCGGGACAGGCTAACTATGGCTACACCTTC
J: TRBJ2-1; size: .; D: .; V: TRBV5-1; CDR3: CASSFALHNEQFF; DNA: TGCGCCAGCAGCTTCGCGCTTCACAATGAGCAGTTCTTC
J: TRBJ1-5; size: many; D: .; V: TRBV7-9; CDR3: CASSPDLGPNQPQHF; DNA: TGTGCCAGCAGCCCTGATTTGGGGCCCAATCAGCCCCAGCATTTT
J: TRBJ1-1; size: .; D: .; V: TRBV7-9; CDR3: CASSLVGNEEAFF; DNA: TGTGCCAGCAGCTTAGTGGGAAATGAGGAGGCTTTCTTT
J: TRBJ2-7; size: .; D: .; V: TRBV2; CDR3: CASSPSNEQYF; DNA: TGTGCCAGCAGCCCTAGCAACGAGCAGTACTTC
J: TRBJ2-7; size: .; D: .; V: TRBV28; CDR3: CATLTDSYEQYF; DNA: TGTGCCACCTTGACAGACTCCTACGAGCAGTACTTC
J: TRBJ1-1; size: .; D: .; V: TRBV30; CDR3: CAWIRAGEAFF; DNA: TGTGCCTGGATCCGGGCCGGTGAAGCTTTCTTT
J: TRBJ1-3; size: few; D: .; V: TRBV2; CDR3: CASSVERGSGNTIYF; DNA: TGTGCCAGCAGTGTAGAGAGGGGCTCTGGAAACACCATATATTTT
J: TRBJ2-7; size: .; D: .; V: TRBV30; CDR3: CAWSVFGGLEQYF; DNA: TGTGCCTGGAGTGTATTTGGGGGCCTCGAGCAGTACTTC
J: TRBJ2-7; size: once; D: .; V: TRBV19; CDR3: CASMGTGTSVSSYEQYF; DNA: TGTGCCAGTATGGGGACAGGTACTAGCGTGAGCTCCTACGAGCAGTACTTC
J: TRBJ1-5; size: .; D: .; V: TRBV14; CDR3: CASSPGQRGHF; DNA: TGTGCCAGCAGCCCCGGACAGAGAGGGCATTTT
J: TRBJ2-1; size: .; D: .; V: TRBV7-9; CDR3: CASSSAVDEQFF; DNA: TGTGCCAGCAGCTCCGCGGTCGATGAGCAGTTCTTC
J: TRBJ1-2; size: .; D: .; V: TRBV6-6; CDR3: CASRQRQEDGYTF; DNA: TGTGCCAGCAGGCAGAGACAGGAGGATGGCTACACCTTC
J: TRBJ1-1; size: .; D: .; V: TRBV11-3; CDR3: CASSSRTDGQAFF; DNA: TGTGCCAGCAGCTCCCGTACCGACGGGCAAGCTTTCTTT
J: TRBJ2-1; size: .; D: .; V: TRBV6-1; CDR3: CASTKSFNEQFF; DNA: TGTGCCAGCACCAAGTCGTTCAATGAGCAGTTCTTC
J: TRBJ2-2; size: .; D: TRBD1; V: TRBV29-1; CDR3: CSAGARTGGGGELFF; DNA: TGCAGCGCCGGAGCGCGGACAGGGGGCGGCGGGGAGCTGTTTTTT
J: TRBJ2-7; size: .; D: .; V: TRBV4-3; CDR3: CASSQGTGLREQYF; DNA: TGCGCCAGCAGCCAAGGTACAGGGCTGAGGGAGCAGTACTTC
J: TRBJ2-1; size: .; D: TRBD2; V: TRBV11-2; CDR3: CASSNPAREGRNEQFF; DNA: TGTGCCAGCAGTAATCCGGCGCGGGAGGGGCGCAATGAGCAGTTCTTC
J: TRBJ2-5; size: once; D: .; V: TRBV19; CDR3: CASSTTGIQETQYF; DNA: TGTGCCAGTAGTACTACAGGGATCCAAGAGACCCAGTACTTC
J: TRBJ2-7; size: .; D: .; V: TRBV10-2; CDR3: CATYSGAVSEQYF; DNA: TGCGCCACCTACTCAGGGGCAGTCAGCGAGCAGTACTTC
J: TRBJ2-7; size: .; D: .; V: TRBV5-1; CDR3: CASSLMRGMGSYEQYF; DNA: TGCGCCAGCAGCTTGATGAGGGGTATGGGGTCCTACGAGCAGTACTTC
J: TRBJ2-1; size: .; D: .; V: TRBV9; CDR3: CASSVGFYNEQFF; DNA: TGTGCCAGCAGCGTAGGTTTCTACAATGAGCAGTTCTTC
J: TRBJ2-2; size: .; D: .; V: TRBV7-2; CDR3: CASSLALGGELFF; DNA: TGTGCCAGCAGCTTAGCGCTCGGCGGGGAGCTGTTTTTT
J: TRBJ2-3; size: .; D: .; V: TRBV2; CDR3: CATQLTVNSDTQYF; DNA: TGTGCCACCCAGCTGACAGTCAATTCAGATACGCAGTATTTT
J: TRBJ2-2; size: .; D: TRBD1; V: TRBV4-2; CDR3: CASSHGQGDGELFF; DNA: TGTGCCAGCAGCCACGGACAGGGCGACGGGGAGCTGTTTTTT
J: TRBJ1-1; size: few; D: TRBD1; V: TRBV5-1; CDR3: CASSLSGGSTEAFF; DNA: TGCGCCAGCAGCCTATCAGGGGGATCTACTGAAGCTTTCTTT
J: TRBJ1-4; size: .; D: .; V: TRBV4-1; CDR3: CASSQDIGTTNEKLFF; DNA: TGCGCCAGCAGCCAAGATATCGGGACCACTAATGAAAAACTGTTTTTT
J: TRBJ2-6; size: few; D: .; V: TRBV19; CDR3: CASSIGGSGANVLTF; DNA: TGTGCCAGTAGTATAGGCGGCTCTGGGGCCAACGTCCTGACTTTC
J: TRBJ2-2; size: .; D: .; V: TRBV18; CDR3: CASSPQGFTGELFF; DNA: TGTGCCAGCTCACCACAAGGATTCACCGGGGAGCTGTTTTTT
J: TRBJ1-2; size: .; D: .; V: TRBV29-1; CDR3: CSVEVGGYGYTF; DNA: TGCAGCGTTGAAGTTGGCGGCTATGGCTACACCTTC
J: TRBJ2-7; size: .; D: TRBD2; V: TRBV5-1; CDR3: CASSLGTSGNYEQYF; DNA: TGCGCCAGCAGCTTGGGGACTAGCGGGAACTACGAGCAGTACTTC